The entry that follows covers one TCR beta chain sequence. The antigen remains undetermined. This sample is drawn from a study of vaccination effects on CD4 cells after COVID-19. Culture proceeded for more than 8 days, and CD4+ T cells were then isolated. Trimming removed 5 bases at V and 7 bases at J, with 18 bases between. Per germline, CDR1 GTSNPN and CDR2 SVGIG (reference sequence). The CDR3 extends over 15 amino acids. Sequencing used immunoSEQ multiplex PCR; TCRdb keeps in-frame clones, though not all of them. This table holds about 74,000 clones, 70% to 80% found once. The J gene is TRBJ1-6, the V gene TRBV30, with TRBD1 as a possible D gene (5 bases). Sequencing used CD4+ T cells from PBMCs cultured without peptide, obtained before COVID-19 vaccination. This receptor was obtained from a human donor who received a COVID-19 vaccine. In DNA form, the CDR3 reads TGTGCCTGGGGGCCCCCCGACAGCCTGAATTCACCCCTCCACTTT. Encoded protein: CAWGPPDSLNSPLHF.